A selection of T cell receptor beta chains follows, all from one sample in a study of blood T cells in healthy people across ages. TCRdb reprocessed the 5' RACE reads via MiXCR and lists one record per CDR3 protein. The table has around 800,000 distinct CDR3 sequences, under 45% seen once. Sample: blood. These receptors originate from a man aged 55 to 70 in good health. The CDR3 runs from the conserved cysteine through the conserved F or W. A D gene is named only where the DNA matches it firmly. The size of a clone is reported for some rows only, either as once, few or many, or as a class for expanded clones.

len	v_gene	d_gene	j_gene	abundance	CDR3nt	CDR3aa
17	TRBV5-1	TRBD2	TRBJ2-7	few	TGCGCCAGCAGCTTGGCTGGCGGGGGGAGCTCCTACAATGAGCAGTACTTC	CASSLAGGGSSYNEQYF
11	TRBV20-1	NA	TRBJ2-5	NA	TGCAGTGCCACCCCCGGGGAGACCCAGTACTTC	CSATPGETQYF
12	TRBV11-3	NA	TRBJ2-5	many	TGTGCCAGCAGTTTCGGACAAGAGACCCAGTACTTC	CASSFGQETQYF
19	TRBV7-7	TRBD2	TRBJ2-1	NA	TGTGCCAGCAGTCCCGGGGGCAGCGGGGGGGCCGGGTCCTACAATGGGCAGTTCTTC	CASSPGGSGGAGSYNGQFF
15	TRBV12-3/TRBV12-4	NA	TRBJ1-1	few	TGTGCCACAAGCGGGGTTAATAGTCAGGACACTGAAGCTTTCTTT	CATSGVNSQDTEAFF
15	TRBV21-1	NA	TRBJ2-7	NA	TGTGCCAGCAGCTTACGAGCGGGAGTTGCCTACGAGCAGTACTTC	CASSLRAGVAYEQYF
13	TRBV7-2	NA	TRBJ2-7	NA	TGTGCCAGCAGCGCGTACATGGACTACGAGCAGTACTTC	CASSAYMDYEQYF
15	TRBV6-5	NA	TRBJ2-3	NA	TGTGCCAGCAGTTTAATGTCGGGGGCTACAGATAGGCAGTATTTT	CASSLMSGATDRQYF
15	TRBV7-9	NA	TRBJ2-1	NA	TGTGCCAGCAGTATAGCGCTACGGACATACAATGAGCAGTTCTTC	CASSIALRTYNEQFF
16	TRBV2	TRBD2	TRBJ2-3	NA	TGTGCCAGCAGCGTTAGACTAGCGGGGGTGGTAGATACGCAGTATTTT	CASSVRLAGVVDTQYF
14	TRBV4-1	TRBD2	TRBJ2-2	NA	TGCGCCAGCAGCCCGCTAGCGGGGACCGGGGAGCTGTTTTTT	CASSPLAGTGELFF
14	TRBV7-2	NA	TRBJ2-2	once	TGTGCCAGCAGCCGAGACGCGAACACCGGGGAGCTGTTTTTT	CASSRDANTGELFF
18	TRBV9	TRBD1	TRBJ2-2	NA	TGTGCCAGCAGCGTAGGGCGACAGGGGGCTATCGGCACCGGGGAGCTGTTTTTT	CASSVGRQGAIGTGELFF
14	TRBV6-1	TRBD2	TRBJ2-5	few	TGTGCCAGCAGTGAAGGACTAGCCTCACAGACCCAGTACTTC	CASSEGLASQTQYF
15	TRBV6-1	TRBD2	TRBJ2-3	NA	TGTGCCAGCAGGCAACTAGCGGGGGGGCAAGATACGCAGTATTTT	CASRQLAGGQDTQYF
16	TRBV3-1	TRBD2	TRBJ2-5	once	TGTGCCAGCAGCCACGGGACTAGCGGGGGTCGGGAGACCCAGTACTTC	CASSHGTSGGRETQYF
16	TRBV7-9	NA	TRBJ2-1	NA	TGTGCCAGCAGCTTAGGTGAGGGTGGCTCCTACAATGAGCAGTTCTTC	CASSLGEGGSYNEQFF
16	TRBV14	NA	TRBJ1-2	few	TGTGCCAGCAGCCAAGGTGGGGGGCCCCAAGGCTATGGCTACACCTTC	CASSQGGGPQGYGYTF
16	TRBV7-9	NA	TRBJ1-4	NA	TGTGCCAGCAGCCGGGTGGTGGGGGAGAAGGTTGAAAAACTGTTTTTT	CASSRVVGEKVEKLFF
13	TRBV27	NA	TRBJ1-6	NA	TGTGCCAGCAGTGTGAAGTCTAATTCACCCCTCCACTTT	CASSVKSNSPLHF
14	TRBV16	NA	TRBJ2-1	few	TGTGCCAGCAGCCATGCTAGCTCCTACAATGAGCAGTTCTTC	CASSHASSYNEQFF
15	TRBV28	TRBD2	TRBJ2-5	NA	TGTGCCAGCAGTTTAAGTGGCGGGGGGGGCAGGACCCAGTACTTC	CASSLSGGGGRTQYF